This T cell receptor (beta chain) was sequenced for a study of untreated major depressive disorder. Study-level findings and limits: Sequencing showed nonsignificant TRBV25-01 and TRBV02-01 differences matching flow cytometry. Depressed patients' CD4+ T cells carried increased TRBV05-01 (Vbeta 5.1) usage versus control CD4+ T cells.

As for this clone: What it binds is not known.

Germline CDR1 and CDR2: SGHRS and YFSETQ. The CDR3 length is 12 residues. The V and J ends lost 4 bases and 8 bases respectively, with 12 bases between them. Each depressed patient was pairwise matched to a non-depressed control for sex, age, current smoking status and body mass index. All participants were of European descent. Sequencing used immunoSEQ multiplex PCR; TCRdb keeps in-frame clones, though not all of them. The sample contains 10,000 to 15,000 clones, about 89% of which appear only once. This clonotype was sampled from a woman younger than 45 with major depressive disorder. The chain links TRBV5-1 to TRBJ1-2, with a weak D call TRBD1 (6 bases). The source material was CD4+ T cells from PBMCs. The CDR3 sequence is CASSLGTWGYTF. The CDR3 bases are TGCGCCAGCAGCCTCGGGACATGGGGCTACACCTTC.